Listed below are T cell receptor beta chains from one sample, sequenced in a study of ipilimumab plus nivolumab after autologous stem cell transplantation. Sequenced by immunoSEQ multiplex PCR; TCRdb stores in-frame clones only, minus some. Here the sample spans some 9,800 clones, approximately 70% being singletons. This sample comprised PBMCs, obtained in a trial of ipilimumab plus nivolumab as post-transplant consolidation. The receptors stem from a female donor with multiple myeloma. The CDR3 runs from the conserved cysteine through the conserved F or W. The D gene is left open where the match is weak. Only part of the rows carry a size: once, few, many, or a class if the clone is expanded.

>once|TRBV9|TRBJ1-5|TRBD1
TGTGCCAGCAGCGTATCCGGACAGGGGGGGCAGCCCCAGCATTTT
CASSVSGQGGQPQHF
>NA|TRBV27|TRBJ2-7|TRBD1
TGTGCCAGCAGTTTCACGACAGGGCACGAGCAGTACTTC
CASSFTTGHEQYF
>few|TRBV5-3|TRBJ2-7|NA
TGTGCCAGCAGCTTGAACCCAAGCGTTATCTACGAGCAGTACTTC
CASSLNPSVIYEQYF
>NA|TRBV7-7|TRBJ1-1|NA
TGTGCTAGCAGTTTAGACATGAACACTGAAGCTTTCTTT
CASSLDMNTEAFF
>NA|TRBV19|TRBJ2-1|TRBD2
TGTGCCAGTAGTATATATTACGGGGGGAGGGAGCAGTTCTTC
CASSIYYGGREQFF
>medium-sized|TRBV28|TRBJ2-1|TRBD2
TGTGCCAGCAGATCGAGTAGCGGGGCGAATGAGCAGTTCTTC
CASRSSSGANEQFF
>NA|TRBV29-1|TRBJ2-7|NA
TGCAGCGTTGAACTGCTAGGTGGCTACGAGCAGTACTTC
CSVELLGGYEQYF
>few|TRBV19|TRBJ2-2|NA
TGTGCCAGTAGTACAACAACAGGTTCCGCCGGGGAGCTGTTTTTT
CASSTTTGSAGELFF
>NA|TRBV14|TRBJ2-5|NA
TGTGCCAGCAGCCAAGTTTCCCCGACCCGGGAGGAGACCCAGTACTTC
CASSQVSPTREETQYF
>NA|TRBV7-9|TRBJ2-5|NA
TGTGCCAGCAGCGTCTCCCGGACTTTACAAGAGACCCAGTACTTC
CASSVSRTLQETQYF
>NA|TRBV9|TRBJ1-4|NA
TGTGCCAGCAGCGATAGTGGGTGGCGGGGTGAAAAACTGTTTTTT
CASSDSGWRGEKLFF
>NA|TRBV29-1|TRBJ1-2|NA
TGCAGCGTTGAAGATATCAGAAACAGACCAAGCTACACCTTC
CSVEDIRNRPSYTF
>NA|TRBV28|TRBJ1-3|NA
TGTGCCAGCAGTTTAACCGGGACCAAGGGAAACACCATATATTTT
CASSLTGTKGNTIYF
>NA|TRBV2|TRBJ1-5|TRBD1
TGTGCCAGCAGTGGGACAGGGGGTATGAAGCCCCAGCATTTT
CASSGTGGMKPQHF
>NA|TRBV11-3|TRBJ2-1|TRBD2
TGTGCCAGCGAAGCGGGAGCAAGGAATGAGCAGTTCTTC
CASEAGARNEQFF
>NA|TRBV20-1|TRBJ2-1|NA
TGCAGTGCAGAGCGAGGCGATGAGCAGTTCTTC
CSAERGDEQFF
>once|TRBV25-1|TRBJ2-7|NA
TGTGCCAGCAGTCGTAGTGTCACAGTGGACTCCTACGAGCAGTACTTC
CASSRSVTVDSYEQYF
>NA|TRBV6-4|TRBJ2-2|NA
TGTGCCAGCAGTGACCGTAGCGACCCCGGGGAGCTGTTTTTT
CASSDRSDPGELFF
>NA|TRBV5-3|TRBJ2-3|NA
TGTGCCAGAAGCTCGCTGGCGCCGACAGATACGCAGTATTTT
CARSSLAPTDTQYF
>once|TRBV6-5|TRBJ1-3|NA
TGTGCCAGCAGTTCCGGGACATTGACTGGAAACACCATATATTTT
CASSSGTLTGNTIYF
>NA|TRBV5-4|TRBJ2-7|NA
TGTGCCAGCAGCTTGGCGGGGTTGACCTACGAGCAGTACTTC
CASSLAGLTYEQYF
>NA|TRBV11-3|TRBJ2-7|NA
TGTGCCAGCAGCTTAAGCCCCCCCTACGAGCAGTACTTC
CASSLSPPYEQYF
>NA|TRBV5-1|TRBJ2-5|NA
TGCGCCAGCGTAAGGCAGCCAGGACAAGAGACCCAGTACTTC
CASVRQPGQETQYF
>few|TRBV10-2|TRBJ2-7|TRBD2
TGCGCCAGCAGCCAAGCGGGAGGGAGCTACGAGCAGTACTTC
CASSQAGGSYEQYF
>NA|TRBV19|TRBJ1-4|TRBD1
TGTGCCAGTAGGACAACGGGACAGGGGGCGTTTGATGAAAAACTGTTTTTT
CASRTTGQGAFDEKLFF
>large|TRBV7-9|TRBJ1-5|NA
TGTGCCAGCAGCGGAAGTGAAAGGGACGAGCCCCAGCATTTT
CASSGSERDEPQHF
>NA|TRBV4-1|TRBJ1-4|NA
TGCGCCAGCTCCCAGGAGGATCGAAATGAAAAACTGTTTTTT
CASSQEDRNEKLFF
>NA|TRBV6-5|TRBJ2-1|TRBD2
TGTGCCAGCAGCCGACTAGCGGGAGGATACAATGAGCAGTTCTTC
CASSRLAGGYNEQFF
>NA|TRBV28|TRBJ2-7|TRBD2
TGTGCCAGCGGAGGAGGGGAGGGCCCTTTGGGGTACGAGCAGTACTTC
CASGGGEGPLGYEQYF
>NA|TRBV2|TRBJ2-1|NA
TGTGCCAGCAGTATACAGGCGCCTCGGTACAATGAGCAGTTCTTC
CASSIQAPRYNEQFF
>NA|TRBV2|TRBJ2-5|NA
TGTGCCAGCAGTGTTAATCCAGGGGTGGAGACCCAGTACTTC
CASSVNPGVETQYF
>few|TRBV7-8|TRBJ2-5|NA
TGTGCCAGCAGCCTAGGGTGGGGTGCTGAGCAGTACTTC
CASSLGWGAEQYF
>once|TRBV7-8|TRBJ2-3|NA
TGCGCCAGCAGCTTAGTCGGGAGAAGCACAGATACGCAGTATTTT
CASSLVGRSTDTQYF
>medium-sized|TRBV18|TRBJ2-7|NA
TGTGCCAGCTCACCTTCCCGGGACAACAACTACGAGCAGTACTTC
CASSPSRDNNYEQYF
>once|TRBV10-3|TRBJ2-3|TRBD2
TGTGCCATCAGTGAGACCCGAGGGAGGGGCACAGATACGCAGTATTTT
CAISETRGRGTDTQYF
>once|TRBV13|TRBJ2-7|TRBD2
TGTGCCAGCAGCTTCAGGACTAGCGGGAACTACGAGCAGTACTTC
CASSFRTSGNYEQYF
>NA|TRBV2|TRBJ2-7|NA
TGTGCCAGCAGTTTCCCTTCCTCCGAGCAGTACTTC
CASSFPSSEQYF
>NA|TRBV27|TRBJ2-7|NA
TGTGCCAGCAGTTTTCCCTCGGCCGAGCAGTACTTC
CASSFPSAEQYF
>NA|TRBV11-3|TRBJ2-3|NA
TGTGCCAGCAGCGCCAGAGGGGGAATCACAGATACGCAGTATTTT
CASSARGGITDTQYF
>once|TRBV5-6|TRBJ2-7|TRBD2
TGTGCCAGCAGCCTACCCGGGACTAGCGGAACCTACGAGCAGTACTTC
CASSLPGTSGTYEQYF
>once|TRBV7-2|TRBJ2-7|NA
TGTGCCAGCAGCTTAGTGGCAGCATACGAGCAGTACTTC
CASSLVAAYEQYF
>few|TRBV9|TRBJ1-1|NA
TGTGCCAGCAGCGTAGCCGACAGCACTACCATGAACACTGAAGCTTTCTTT
CASSVADSTTMNTEAFF
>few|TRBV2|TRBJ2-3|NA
TGTGCCAGCAGTGGGGGAGTAATACGGACCGGCACAGATACGCAGTATTTT
CASSGGVIRTGTDTQYF
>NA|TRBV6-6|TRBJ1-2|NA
TGTGCCAGCAAGTGGGACTCTAACTATGGCTACACCTTC
CASKWDSNYGYTF
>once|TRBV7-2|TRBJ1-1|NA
TGTGCCAGCAGCCCCGGGAGGGGCAGACCGAACACTGAAGCTTTCTTT
CASSPGRGRPNTEAFF
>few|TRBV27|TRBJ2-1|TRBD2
TGTGCCAGCAGTTTACCTAGCGGGAGTCAGTTCTTC
CASSLPSGSQFF
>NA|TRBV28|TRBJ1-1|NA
TGTGCCACCAGGGACCCAAGAAAGGCGGAAGCTTTCTTT
CATRDPRKAEAFF
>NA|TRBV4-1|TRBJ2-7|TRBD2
TGCGCCAGCAGCCAAGTGGCGGGACTAGCGGGAGCCCCCTACGAGCAGTACTTC
CASSQVAGLAGAPYEQYF